Each of the 27 T cell receptor beta chains below was sequenced from the same sample in a study of T cell repertoires in cytomegalovirus infection. Using its own MiXCR run on the reads, TCRdb lists one record per CDR3 protein. The data contain fewer than 300,000 distinct CDR3 sequences, about 26% of them singletons. Sequenced: PBMCs. These receptors originate from a human donor in good health (CMV status not recorded). Some clones in this sample may be carry-over from other donors' samples.

This clonotype was seen more than once but under ten times. The chain recombines TRBV7-6 with TRBJ2-7, with a tentative D call TRBD2 (5 bases). Trimming shortened V by 4 bases and J by 4 bases, and 11 bases separated the two germline ends. The CDR3 has 13 residues. Germline CDR1 SGHVS, CDR2 FNYEAQ. This CDR3 is CASSSRPGYEQYF. The CDR3 bases are TGTGCCAGCAGCTCCCGGCCGGGGTACGAGCAGTACTTC.

In this sample, this clonotype turned up a few times. Written as DNA, the CDR3 is TGTGCCAGCAGCCGCGATGGGAGTCAGCCCCAGCATTTT. Translating it yields CASSRDGSQPQHF. The rearrangement uses TRBV11-2 and TRBJ1-5; D gene uncertain. Germline values: CDR1 SGHAT, CDR2 FQNNGV. V lost 5 bases to trimming and J lost 6 bases, with 11 bases between them. The CDR3 sequence is 13 residues long. Together with reference TRBV11-2 and TRBJ1-5, the CDR3 gives the full variable domain: EAGVAQSPRYKIIEKRQSVAFWCNPISGHATLYWYQQILGQGPKLLIQFQNNGVVDDSQLPKDRFSAERLKGVDSTLKIQPAKLEDSAVYLCASSRDGSQPQHFGDGTRLSIL.

This clonotype was seen a handful of times. The chain recombines TRBV7-8 with TRBJ2-3; 9 bases map to TRBD2. The length of the CDR3 is 15 residues. From germline, CDR1 is SGHVS and CDR2 FQNEAQ. Trimming cost V 2 bases and J 5 bases; bases outside gene matches: 5. In DNA, the CDR3 is TGTGCCAGCAGCTTACTTGCGGGAGGGGAAGATACGCAGTATTTT. This codes for CASSLLAGGEDTQYF.

This chain uses TRBV6-5 with TRBJ2-2, with a weak D call TRBD2 (6 bases). The CDR3 extends over 13 amino acids. Germline V CDR1 and CDR2: MNHEY, SVGAGI. Between the trimmed V and J ends, which lost 10 bases and 11 bases, there was a span of 20 bases. The DNA of the CDR3 is TGTGCCACCACCGGGAGAAGATTCGGAGAGCTGTTTTTT. Its protein product is CATTGRRFGELFF.

At least ten counts were recorded for this clonotype. This chain uses TRBV7-2 with TRBJ2-7, with TRBD2 matching over 12 bases. The V gene's germline CDR1 is SGHTA and CDR2 FQGNSA. The trim removed 5 bases at V and 6 bases at J, leaving 5 bases unmatched. The CDR3 runs 14 residues. CDR3: CASSVLAGGGEQYF. The CDR3 region has the DNA TGTGCCAGCAGCGTACTAGCGGGAGGTGGCGAGCAGTACTTC.

The chain couples TRBV7-9 to TRBJ2-1, with 9 bases fitting TRBD2. The J segment lost 6 bases and the V segment lost 5 bases, leaving 5 bases of the junction unmatched. The CDR3 spans 14 residues. Germline assignment: CDR1 SEHNR and CDR2 FQNEAQ (reference sequence). CDR3 in DNA: TGTGCCAGCAGCAGGGGACTAGCTGCCAATGAGCAGTTCTTC. Its translation is CASSRGLAANEQFF.

The chain carries TRBV6-5 and TRBJ2-3; D is perhaps TRBD1 (5 bases). Germline V gene sequence: CDR1 MNHEY, CDR2 SVGAGI. The CDR3 contains 14 residues. Between the trimmed V and J ends, which lost 4 bases and 4 bases, there was a span of 12 bases. CDR3 sequence: CASSSPGYSDTQYF. DNA of the CDR3: TGTGCCAGCAGTTCCCCAGGGTACTCAGATACGCAGTATTTT.

The V and J genes are TRBV29-1 and TRBJ2-5; 8 nucleotides match TRBD1. V shed 7 bases, J shed 5 bases, and the junction held 6 bases outside the gene matches. This CDR3 region has 12 residues. Germline V gene sequence: CDR1 SQVTM, CDR2 ANQGSEA. The CDR3 sequence is CSDQGAGETQYF. The CDR3, as DNA: TGCAGCGACCAGGGGGCTGGGGAGACCCAGTACTTC. The entire variable domain, with the rest obtained from reference TRBV29-1 and TRBJ2-5, is as follows: SAVISQKPSRDICQRGTSLTIQCQVDSQVTMMFWYRQQPGQSLTLIATANQGSEATYESGFVIDKFPISRPNLTFSTLTVSNMSPEDSSIYLCSDQGAGETQYFGPGTRLLVL.

This clonotype has just a few counts. This rearrangement joins TRBV20-1 to TRBJ2-1; TRBD2 matches at 13 bases. The germline V gene encodes CDR1 DFQATT and CDR2 SNEGSKA (reference sequence). V lost 3 bases and J lost 0; bases outside the gene matches: 5. This CDR3 is 17 amino acids long. The CDR3 nucleotides are TGCAGTGCTAGGGGACTAGCGGGACGCAGCTCCTACAATGAGCAGTTCTTC. It yields the protein CSARGLAGRSSYNEQFF.

V is TRBV11-2 and J is TRBJ2-1; 8 bases align to TRBD1. Trimming at V came to 5 bases and at J to 10 bases, leaving 13 bases not matched to a gene. Germline V lookup: CDR1 SGHAT, CDR2 FQNNGV. This CDR3 contains 15 residues. The CDR3 DNA reads TGTGCCAGCAGCGGATCCGGGACAGGTGCCGGGGAGCAGTTCTTC. Translating gives CASSGSGTGAGEQFF.

The genes are TRBV6-2 or TRBV6-3 and TRBJ1-5; a possible D gene is TRBD1 (5 bases). CDR1 is MNHEY and CDR2 is SVGEGT in the germline V gene. There are 15 residues in the CDR3. Trimming left V 5 bases short and J 6 bases short, with 17 bases between. CDR3 sequence reads: CASSSPAGLSQPQHF. CDR3 DNA sequence: TGTGCCAGCAGTAGTCCAGCAGGGCTAAGTCAGCCCCAGCATTTT.

This clonotype was detected many times. The genes are TRBV7-2 and TRBJ2-3; no definite D call. CDR3 length: 14 residues. Trimming cost V 4 bases and J 2 bases, with 10 bases left between them. Germline CDR1 reads SGHTA; CDR2 reads FQGNSA. The CDR3 reads CASSYTTLTDTQYF. The CDR3 DNA is TGTGCCAGCAGCTATACGACACTCACAGATACGCAGTATTTT.

The sample holds many counts of this clonotype. The rearrangement uses TRBV7-2 and TRBJ1-5; D not resolved. The germline CDR1 and CDR2 sequences are SGHTA and FQGNSA. This CDR3 is built from 14 residues. V gave up 4 bases and J gave up 3 bases, with 10 bases separating them. CDR3 bases: TGTGCCAGCAGCTCCGACGGTATCAATCAGCCCCAGCATTTT. This codes for CASSSDGINQPQHF.

This clonotype was counted between two and nine times. The CDR3 region is CASSKRLAGIYEQYF. The CDR3 region has the DNA TGTGCCAGCAGCAAGAGGCTAGCTGGCATCTACGAGCAGTACTTC. This chain joins TRBV14 and TRBJ2-7; a possible D gene is TRBD2 (5 bases). The germline V gene encodes CDR1 SGHDN and CDR2 FVKESK. The CDR3 runs 15 residues. With 5 bases removed from V and 3 bases from J, the gap between germline ends came to 17 bases.

In its sample, this clonotype was seen a few times. The J gene is TRBJ2-4, the V gene TRBV6-1; D possibly uses TRBD1 or TRBD2 (6 bases each). V lost 5 bases and J lost 9, with 17 bases in between. The V gene's germline CDR1 is MNHNS and CDR2 SASEGT. There are 14 residues in the CDR3. The CDR3 protein is CASSSVGGIGIQYF. The CDR3 coding sequence is TGTGCCAGCAGTAGCGTAGGGGGGATCGGCATTCAGTACTTC.

The chain joins TRBV29-1 to TRBJ2-5; 8 bases agree with TRBD2. CDR1 and CDR2 (germline): SQVTM, ANQGSEA. The CDR3 is 13 amino acids. V trimming: 7 bases; J trimming: 5 bases; junction bases outside the gene matches: 9. CDR3 sequence reads: CSDTAGVGETQYF. In nucleotides, the CDR3 is TGCAGCGACACAGCGGGAGTGGGTGAGACCCAGTACTTC. The full variable domain, its missing parts supplied by reference TRBV29-1 and TRBJ2-5, is SAVISQKPSRDICQRGTSLTIQCQVDSQVTMMFWYRQQPGQSLTLIATANQGSEATYESGFVIDKFPISRPNLTFSTLTVSNMSPEDSSIYLCSDTAGVGETQYFGPGTRLLVL.

This clonotype was seen at least ten times. The V call is TRBV27, the J call TRBJ2-1, with 13 positions matching TRBD2. This CDR3 has 18 residues. J gave up 4 bases and V 1 base, and 7 bases lay outside the gene matches. Per germline, CDR1 MNHEY and CDR2 SMNVEV (reference sequence). In nucleotides, the CDR3 is TGTGCCAGCAGTTTATTAACTCCGGGACTAGCGGGGTACAATGAGCAGTTCTTC. It translates to CASSLLTPGLAGYNEQFF.

The CDR3 region has the DNA TGTGCCAGCACCGCTAGCGGGAGGGCCGCTGCGCAGTATTTT. It codes for CASTASGRAAAQYF. The chain is built from TRBV6-2 or TRBV6-3 and TRBJ2-3, with TRBD2 matching over 12 bases. The V and J ends lost 7 bases and 10 bases, in that order; junction bases with no gene match: 9. The CDR3 runs 14 residues. The germline CDR1 and CDR2 sequences are MNHEY and SVGEGT.

This clonotype was found a few times. V and J are TRBV6-2 or TRBV6-3 and TRBJ2-7, with TRBD2 matching over 11 bases. Per germline, CDR1 MNHEY and CDR2 SVGEGT. The CDR3 has 15 residues. V trimming: 5 bases; J trimming: 0 bases; junction bases outside the gene matches: 3. CDR3: CASSMTSGNSYEQYF. The CDR3, as DNA: TGTGCCAGCAGTATGACTAGCGGGAACTCCTACGAGCAGTACTTC.

V gene TRBV11-2 combines with J gene TRBJ2-3; D is uncertain. V lost 7 bases and J 0 bases, leaving 8 bases between the germline ends. CDR3 length: 13 residues. The V gene's germline CDR1 is SGHAT and CDR2 FQNNGV. Here the CDR3 reads CASKVPSTDTQYF. CDR3 DNA sequence: TGTGCCAGCAAAGTCCCCAGCACAGATACGCAGTATTTT.

The chain recombines TRBV28 with TRBJ2-5; 7 positions match TRBD1. Unmatched junction bases numbered 11, after V lost 5 bases and J lost 5 bases. In germline, CDR1 is MDHEN, CDR2 SYDVKM. The CDR3 length is 15 residues. The CDR3 nucleotides are TGTGCCAGCAGTCCCGGACAGGCAAGGAGGGAGACCCAGTACTTC. It yields the protein CASSPGQARRETQYF.

V and J are TRBV19 and TRBJ1-6, with TRBD1 as a possible D gene (5 bases). Germline-derived CDR1 and CDR2 are LNHDA and SQIVND (reference sequence). The CDR3 runs to 15 residues. With 5 bases removed from V and 8 bases from J, the gap between germline ends came to 16 bases. The CDR3 region has the DNA TGTGCCAGTAGTCCCTGGGACTCCCAGGATTCACCCCTCCACTTT. This encodes CASSPWDSQDSPLHF.

This clonotype appeared a few times. The chain has TRBV25-1 and TRBJ1-2; 7 bases match TRBD1. Germline trimming cut 6 bases from V and 4 bases from J; bases unmatched to any gene: 5. Germline CDR1 reads MGHDK; CDR2 reads SYGVNS. This CDR3 has 13 residues. Here the CDR3 DNA reads TGTGCCAGCAGCGCGGGACAGACCTATGGCTACACCTTC. Translation gives CASSAGQTYGYTF.

This clonotype was recorded many times. V usage is TRBV7-2 and J usage is TRBJ2-7, with 7 bases that match TRBD2. CDR3 size: 15 residues. Germline values: CDR1 SGHTA, CDR2 FQGNSA. Trimming at V came to 2 bases and at J to 2 bases, leaving 6 bases not matched to a gene. The CDR3 DNA reads TGTGCCAGCAGCTTACTCGCGGGAGCTACCTACGAGCAGTACTTC. This translates into CASSLLAGATYEQYF.

The genes are TRBV7-2 and TRBJ2-3, with TRBD2 matching 10 bases. The CDR3 contains 18 residues. Germline V CDR1 and CDR2: SGHTA, FQGNSA. Unmatched junction bases numbered 10, after V lost 4 bases and J lost 0 bases. The CDR3 DNA sequence: TGTGCCAGCAGCTGGGGAGCGGGAGGGCCCTCTAGCACAGATACGCAGTATTTT. This translates into CASSWGAGGPSSTDTQYF. The full variable domain, in which reference TRBV7-2 and TRBJ2-3 provide the parts outside the CDR3, is GAGVSQSPSNKVTEKGKDVELRCDPISGHTALYWYRQSLGQGLEFLIYFQGNSAPDKSGLPSDRFSAERTGGSVSTLTIQRTQQEDSAVYLCASSWGAGGPSSTDTQYFGPGTRLTVL.

The rearrangement joins TRBV7-3 to TRBJ2-1; tentative D call: TRBD1 (5 bases). The ends were cut back, 2 bases at V and 15 bases at J, with 11 bases in the middle. CDR3 length: 11 amino acids. CDR1 and CDR2 from the germline V gene are SGHTA and FQGTGA. CDR3 DNA: TGTGCCAGCAGCTTAGCACAGGCAGGGTTCTTC. Its translation: CASSLAQAGFF. Full variable domain (outside the CDR3, taken from reference TRBV7-3 and TRBJ2-1): GAGVSQTPSNKVTEKGKYVELRCDPISGHTALYWYRQSLGQGPEFLIYFQGTGAADDSGLPNDRFFAVRPEGSVSTLKIQRTERGDSAVYLCASSLAQAGFFGPGTRLTVL.

This clonotype was seen at least ten times. The chain joins TRBV7-3 to TRBJ2-3; D unresolved. The CDR3 sequence is 14 residues long. The V gene lost 5 bases and the J gene lost 2 bases, with 11 bases spanning the gap. The germline V gene has CDR1 SGHTA and CDR2 FQGTGA. The CDR3 spells CASSKDHSTDTQYF. The CDR3 DNA is TGTGCCAGCAGCAAAGACCATTCCACAGATACGCAGTATTTT. The full variable domain, rest sourced from reference TRBV7-3 and TRBJ2-3, is GAGVSQTPSNKVTEKGKYVELRCDPISGHTALYWYRQSLGQGPEFLIYFQGTGAADDSGLPNDRFFAVRPEGSVSTLKIQRTERGDSAVYLCASSKDHSTDTQYFGPGTRLTVL.